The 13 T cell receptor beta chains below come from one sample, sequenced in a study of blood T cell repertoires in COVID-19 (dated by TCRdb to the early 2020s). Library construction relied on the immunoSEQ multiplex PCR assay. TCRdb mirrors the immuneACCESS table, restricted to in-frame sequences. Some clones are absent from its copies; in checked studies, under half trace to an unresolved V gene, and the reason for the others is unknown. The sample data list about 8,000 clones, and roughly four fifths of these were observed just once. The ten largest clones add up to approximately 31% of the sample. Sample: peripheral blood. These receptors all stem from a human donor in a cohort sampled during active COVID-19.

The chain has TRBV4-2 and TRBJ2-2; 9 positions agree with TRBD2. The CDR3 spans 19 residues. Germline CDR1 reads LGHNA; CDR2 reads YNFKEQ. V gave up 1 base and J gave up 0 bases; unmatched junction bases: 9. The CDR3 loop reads CASSQGLGLAISNTGELFF. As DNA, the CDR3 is TGTGCCAGCAGCCAAGGTCTAGGACTAGCGATCTCGAACACCGGGGAGCTGTTTTTT.

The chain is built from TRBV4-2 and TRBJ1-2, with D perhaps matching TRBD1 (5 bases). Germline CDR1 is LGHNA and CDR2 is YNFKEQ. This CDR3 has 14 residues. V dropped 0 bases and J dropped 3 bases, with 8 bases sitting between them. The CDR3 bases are TGTGCCAGCAGCCAAGACGCGGGGCACTATGGCTACACCTTC. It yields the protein CASSQDAGHYGYTF.

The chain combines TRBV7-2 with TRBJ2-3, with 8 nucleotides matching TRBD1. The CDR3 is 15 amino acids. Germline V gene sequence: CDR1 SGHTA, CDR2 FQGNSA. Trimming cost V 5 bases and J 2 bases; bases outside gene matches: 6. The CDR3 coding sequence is TGTGCCAGCAGCCCGGACAGGGTAGACACAGATACGCAGTATTTT. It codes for CASSPDRVDTDTQYF.

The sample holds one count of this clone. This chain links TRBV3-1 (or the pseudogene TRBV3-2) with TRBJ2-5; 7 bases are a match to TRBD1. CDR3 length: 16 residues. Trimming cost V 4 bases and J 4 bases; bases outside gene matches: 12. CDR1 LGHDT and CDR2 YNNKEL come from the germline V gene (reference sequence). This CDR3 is CASSPRSRGRSETQYF. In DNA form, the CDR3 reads TGTGCCAGCAGCCCCAGAAGTAGGGGGCGGTCAGAGACCCAGTACTTC.

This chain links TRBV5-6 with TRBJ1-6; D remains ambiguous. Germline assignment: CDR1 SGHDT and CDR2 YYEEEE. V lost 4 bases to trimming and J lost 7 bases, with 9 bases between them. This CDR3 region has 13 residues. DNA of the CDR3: TGTGCCAGCAGCCGGGTTACGAATTCACCCCTCCACTTT. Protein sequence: CASSRVTNSPLHF.

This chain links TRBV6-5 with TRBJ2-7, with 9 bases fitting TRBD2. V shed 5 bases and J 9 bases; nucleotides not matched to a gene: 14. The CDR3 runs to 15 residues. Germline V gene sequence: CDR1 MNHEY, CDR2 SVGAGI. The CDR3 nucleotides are TGTGCCAGCAGTCGCCGGGGTGGCGGGGGGGCAACGCAGTACTTC. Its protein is CASSRRGGGGATQYF.

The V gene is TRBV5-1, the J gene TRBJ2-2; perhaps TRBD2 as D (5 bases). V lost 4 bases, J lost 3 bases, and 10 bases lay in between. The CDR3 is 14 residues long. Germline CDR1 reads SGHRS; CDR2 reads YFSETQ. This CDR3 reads CASSGSAHTGELFF. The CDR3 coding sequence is TGCGCCAGCAGCGGGAGTGCGCACACCGGGGAGCTGTTTTTT.

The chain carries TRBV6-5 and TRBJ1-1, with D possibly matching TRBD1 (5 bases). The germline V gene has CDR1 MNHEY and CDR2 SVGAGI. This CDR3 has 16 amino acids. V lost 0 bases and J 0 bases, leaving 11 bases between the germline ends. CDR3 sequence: CASSYSWTRMNTEAFF. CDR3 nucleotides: TGTGCCAGCAGTTACTCCTGGACACGCATGAACACTGAAGCTTTCTTT.

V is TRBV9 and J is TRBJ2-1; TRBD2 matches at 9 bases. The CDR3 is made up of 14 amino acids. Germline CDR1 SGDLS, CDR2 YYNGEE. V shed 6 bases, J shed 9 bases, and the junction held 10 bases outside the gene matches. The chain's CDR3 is CASNRGGVVGEQFF. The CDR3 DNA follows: TGTGCCAGCAACCGCGGGGGGGTAGTTGGTGAGCAGTTCTTC.

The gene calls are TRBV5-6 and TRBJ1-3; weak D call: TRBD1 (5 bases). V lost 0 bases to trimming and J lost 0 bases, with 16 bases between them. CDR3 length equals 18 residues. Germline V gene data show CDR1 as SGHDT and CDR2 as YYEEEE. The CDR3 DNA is TGTGCCAGCAGCTTGGTCGGACGGGACTTTCTCTCTGGAAACACCATATATTTT. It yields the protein CASSLVGRDFLSGNTIYF. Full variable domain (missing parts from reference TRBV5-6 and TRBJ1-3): DAGVTQSPTHLIKTRGQQVTLRCSPKSGHDTVSWYQQALGQGPQFIFQYYEEEERQRGNFPDRFSGHQFPNYSSELNVNALLLGDSALYLCASSLVGRDFLSGNTIYFGEGSWLTVV.

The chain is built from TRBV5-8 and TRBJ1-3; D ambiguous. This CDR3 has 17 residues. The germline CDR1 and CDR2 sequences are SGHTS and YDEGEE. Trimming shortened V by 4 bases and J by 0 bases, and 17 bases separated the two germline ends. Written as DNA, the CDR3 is TGTGCCAGCAGCACGTACAGCATCCAGAACTCTGGAAACACCATATATTTT. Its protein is CASSTYSIQNSGNTIYF.

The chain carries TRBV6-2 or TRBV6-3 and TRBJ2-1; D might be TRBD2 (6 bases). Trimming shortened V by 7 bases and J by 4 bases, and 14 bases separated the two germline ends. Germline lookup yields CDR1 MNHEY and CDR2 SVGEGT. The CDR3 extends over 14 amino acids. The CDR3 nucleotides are TGTGCCAGCAACCCTCGGGAGTCATACAATGAGCAGTTCTTC. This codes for CASNPRESYNEQFF.

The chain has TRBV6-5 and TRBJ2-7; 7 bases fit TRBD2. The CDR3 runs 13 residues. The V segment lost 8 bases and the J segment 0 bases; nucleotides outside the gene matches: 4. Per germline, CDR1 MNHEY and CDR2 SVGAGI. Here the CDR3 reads CASGGGSSYEQYV. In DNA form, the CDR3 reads TGTGCCAGCGGGGGGGGGAGCTCCTACGAGCAGTACGTC.